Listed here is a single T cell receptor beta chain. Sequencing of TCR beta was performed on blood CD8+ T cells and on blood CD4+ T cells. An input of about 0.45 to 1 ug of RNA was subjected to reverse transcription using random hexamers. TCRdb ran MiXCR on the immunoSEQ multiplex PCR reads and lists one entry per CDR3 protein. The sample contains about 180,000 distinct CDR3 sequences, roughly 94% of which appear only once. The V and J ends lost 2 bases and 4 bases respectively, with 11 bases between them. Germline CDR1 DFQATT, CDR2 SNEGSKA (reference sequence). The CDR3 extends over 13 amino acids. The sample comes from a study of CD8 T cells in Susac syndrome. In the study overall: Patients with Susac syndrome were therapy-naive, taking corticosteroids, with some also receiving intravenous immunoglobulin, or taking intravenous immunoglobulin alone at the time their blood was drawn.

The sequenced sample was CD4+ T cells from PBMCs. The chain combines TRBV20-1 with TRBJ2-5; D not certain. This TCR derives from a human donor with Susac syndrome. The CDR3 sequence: CSARPSVGETQYF. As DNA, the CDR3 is TGCAGTGCTAGACCGAGCGTGGGAGAGACCCAGTACTTC.